This T cell receptor beta chain derives from a study of blood T cell repertoires in COVID-19. Study context: The United States, Italy and Spain provided the acute and convalescent COVID-19 samples. T cells, B-cell-depleted T cells, or PBMCs provided the cDNA or gDNA that served as material.

The V gene end was trimmed by 1 base and the J gene end by 7 bases; junction bases not matched to a gene: 4. The germline V gene encodes CDR1 SGHRS and CDR2 YFSETQ. The CDR3 is 13 residues long. Original processing methods: Cell counts per sample came from amplifying reference gene primers. Profiling relied on immunoSEQ multiplex PCR, and the TCRdb table lists in-frame clones only, not all of them. V and J calls and clone size follow that table, whereas D and trimming were derived from the DNA. Of over 100,000 clones listed, about nine tenths were seen once; the top ten hold roughly 4%. The clonotype originates from a man aged 35 to 55 with acute or convalescent COVID-19. The V call is TRBV5-1, the J call TRBJ1-1; 7 nucleotides line up with TRBD1. The sample comprised peripheral blood. The CDR3 nucleotides are TGCGCCAGCAGCTTGACAGGGGCCCTTGAAGCTTTCTTT. Residues: CASSLTGALEAFF.